These 5 T cell receptor beta chains share one sample of origin, sequenced in a study of cytomegalovirus exposure and HLA in healthy donors. The PCR employed 60 Vbeta primers together with 13 Jbeta primers. This table comes from immunoSEQ multiplex PCR, and its TCRdb copy is limited to in-frame clones, with some not included. In the table there are around 64,000 clones, 55% to 80% of which are singletons. The sequenced material came from PBMCs. The receptors stem from a woman aged 50 to 65 in good health and CMV-seronegative.

The chain couples TRBV7-6 to TRBJ2-5; D might be TRBD1 (5 bases). The ends were cut back, 2 bases at V and 1 base at J, with 8 bases in the middle. The CDR3 consists of 14 residues. Germline lookup yields CDR1 SGHVS and CDR2 FNYEAQ. This CDR3 reads CASSLRRVQETQYF. CDR3 bases: TGTGCCAGCAGCTTACGCAGGGTCCAAGAGACCCAGTACTTC.

The chain combines TRBV5-6 with TRBJ1-2, with 9 bases identical to TRBD1. The CDR3 is made up of 15 amino acids. The germline V gene has CDR1 SGHDT and CDR2 YYEEEE. With 4 bases clipped from V and 2 bases from J, the junction kept 6 bases outside the gene matches. The DNA of the CDR3 is TGTGCCAGCAGCGTACAGGGGGCGTTCAACTATGGCTACACCTTC. It yields the protein CASSVQGAFNYGYTF. The whole variable domain, filled in from reference TRBV5-6 and TRBJ1-2, reads DAGVTQSPTHLIKTRGQQVTLRCSPKSGHDTVSWYQQALGQGPQFIFQYYEEEERQRGNFPDRFSGHQFPNYSSELNVNALLLGDSALYLCASSVQGAFNYGYTFGSGTRLTVV.

The rearrangement uses TRBV5-1 and TRBJ2-2, with 7 nucleotides matching TRBD1. The CDR3 runs to 15 residues. Germline V lookup: CDR1 SGHRS, CDR2 YFSETQ. J lost 0 bases, V lost 4 bases, and 3 bases had no gene match. The CDR3 nucleotides read TGCGCCAGCAGCCAGGGGGTCACGAACACCGGGGAGCTGTTTTTT. Translation: CASSQGVTNTGELFF.

In this sample, this clone turned up many times. This rearrangement joins TRBV18 to TRBJ1-4; 9 bases line up with TRBD1. The CDR3 runs 13 residues. The V gene end was trimmed by 5 bases and the J gene end by 8 bases; junction bases not matched to a gene: 3. Germline assignment: CDR1 KGHSH and CDR2 LQKENI. The CDR3 region is CASSGQGHEKLFF. The CDR3 coding sequence is TGTGCCAGCTCAGGACAGGGGCACGAAAAACTGTTTTTT.

The chain links TRBV2 to TRBJ1-1, with 8 bases aligning to TRBD1. The germline V gene has CDR1 SNHLY and CDR2 FYNNEI. This CDR3 spans 14 amino acids. V shed 5 bases and J 4 bases; nucleotides not matched to a gene: 6. CDR3 DNA: TGTGCCAGCAGTAGCCCACAGGGGGGCACTGAAGCTTTCTTT. It specifies CASSSPQGGTEAFF.